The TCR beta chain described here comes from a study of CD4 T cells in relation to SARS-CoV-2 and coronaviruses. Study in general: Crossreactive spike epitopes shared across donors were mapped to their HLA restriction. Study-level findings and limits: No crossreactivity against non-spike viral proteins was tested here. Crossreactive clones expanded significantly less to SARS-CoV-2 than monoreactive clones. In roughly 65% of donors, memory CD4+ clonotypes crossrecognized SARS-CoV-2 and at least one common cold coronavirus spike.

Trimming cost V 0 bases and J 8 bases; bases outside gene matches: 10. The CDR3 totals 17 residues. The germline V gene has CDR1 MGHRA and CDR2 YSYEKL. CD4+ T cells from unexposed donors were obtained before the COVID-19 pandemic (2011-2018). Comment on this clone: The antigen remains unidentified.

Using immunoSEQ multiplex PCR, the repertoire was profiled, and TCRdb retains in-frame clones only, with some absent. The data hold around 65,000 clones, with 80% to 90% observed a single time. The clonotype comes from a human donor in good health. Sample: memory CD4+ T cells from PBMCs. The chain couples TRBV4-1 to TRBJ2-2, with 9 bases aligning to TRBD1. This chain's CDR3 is CASSQDMTGTGTGELFF. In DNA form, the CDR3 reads TGCGCCAGCAGCCAAGATATGACAGGGACAGGGACGGGGGAGCTGTTTTTT.